A selection of T cell receptor beta chains follows, all from one sample in a study of blood T cells in healthy people across ages. TCRdb passed the 5' RACE reads through MiXCR, listing each CDR3 protein once. The sample carries some 920,000 distinct CDR3 sequences, about 51% recorded once. The sequenced sample consisted of blood. These receptors came from a woman in her fifties or sixties in good health. CDR3s include the opening cysteine and the closing phenylalanine or tryptophan. Fields, in order: clone size, D gene, J gene, V gene, CDR3 protein, CDR3 DNA. The D gene is left open where the match is weak. The size entry is marked missing in some rows and otherwise reads once, few, many or a size class.

few | . | TRBJ1-5 | TRBV7-2 | CASSLGREVQPQHF | TGTGCCAGCAGCTTAGGCAGGGAGGTACAGCCCCAGCATTTT
few | . | TRBJ1-5 | TRBV27 | CASSPLGVGSNQPQHF | TGTGCCAGCAGTCCCCTCGGGGTAGGGAGCAATCAGCCCCAGCATTTT
many | TRBD1 | TRBJ2-7 | TRBV29-1 | CSVQRMAGLTTTGGEQYF | TGCAGCGTCCAAAGGATGGCAGGTTTAACTACTACAGGGGGCGAGCAGTACTTC
. | . | TRBJ1-6 | TRBV9 | CASSVGGSSYNSPLHF | TGTGCCAGTAGCGTAGGGGGAAGCTCCTATAATTCACCCCTCCACTTT
few | TRBD1 | TRBJ2-7 | TRBV7-6 | CASSETGGLSYEQYF | TGTGCCAGCAGTGAAACAGGGGGCCTCTCCTACGAGCAGTACTTC
. | . | TRBJ2-7 | TRBV4-1 | CASSQVLRTLEQYF | TGCGCCAGCAGCCAAGTCCTCCGGACCCTCGAGCAGTACTTC
. | TRBD2 | TRBJ2-1 | TRBV20-1 | CSAHTSSGIPDTQFF | TGCAGTGCTCACACAAGTAGCGGGATTCCAGATACGCAGTTCTTC
. | . | TRBJ2-7 | TRBV28 | CASSWRSRLSYEQYF | TGTGCCAGCAGTTGGAGATCACGCCTCTCCTACGAGCAGTACTTC
few | . | TRBJ1-5 | TRBV6-5 | CASRRDKNSNQPQHF | TGTGCCAGCAGGCGGGACAAGAATAGCAATCAGCCCCAGCATTTT
. | TRBD1 | TRBJ2-4 | TRBV28 | CASSQTGNLAKNIQYF | TGTGCCAGCAGCCAGACAGGGAATCTAGCCAAAAACATTCAGTACTTC
. | . | TRBJ1-2 | TRBV29-1 | CSVDNRTNYGYTF | TGCAGCGTTGATAACCGGACTAACTATGGCTACACCTTC
once | TRBD2 | TRBJ2-3 | TRBV20-1 | CSAESRLAGVLGTDTQYF | TGCAGTGCCGAGTCTAGGCTAGCGGGAGTTTTGGGCACAGATACGCAGTATTTT
. | TRBD1 | TRBJ1-1 | TRBV27 | CASSATSDRGEAFF | TGTGCCAGCAGTGCCACTAGCGACAGGGGCGAAGCTTTCTTT
. | TRBD2 | TRBJ2-5 | TRBV6-4 | CASDGTRHTEETQYF | TGTGCCAGCGACGGGACTAGGCACACCGAAGAGACCCAGTACTTC
few | . | TRBJ2-7 | TRBV20-1 | CSASSENEQYF | TGCAGTGCTAGTTCCGAAAACGAGCAGTACTTC
. | . | TRBJ2-5 | TRBV6-6 | CASSYGRRGETQYF | TGTGCCAGCAGTTATGGTCGCCGAGGGGAGACCCAGTACTTC
. | . | TRBJ1-2 | TRBV2 | CASGDLYGYTF | TGTGCCAGCGGGGATCTCTATGGCTACACCTTC
. | . | TRBJ2-3 | TRBV5-5 | CASSFRVLAFTDTQYF | TGTGCCAGCAGCTTTAGGGTTTTGGCCTTCACAGATACGCAGTATTTT
. | . | TRBJ2-1 | TRBV7-2 | CASSTDPRGGSYNEQFF | TGTGCCAGCAGCACCGACCCTCGGGGAGGCTCCTACAATGAGCAGTTCTTC
. | . | TRBJ2-1 | TRBV20-1 | CSARDLRLALDNEQFF | TGCAGTGCTAGAGATTTGCGGCTAGCCTTAGACAATGAGCAGTTCTTC
few | . | TRBJ2-3 | TRBV27 | CASSAFGVTDTQYF | TGTGCCAGCAGTGCTTTCGGGGTCACAGATACGCAGTATTTT
many | . | TRBJ1-5 | TRBV15 | CATSRDMGSSNQPQHF | TGTGCCACCAGCAGAGATATGGGCAGTTCAAATCAGCCCCAGCATTTT
. | TRBD2 | TRBJ2-3 | TRBV24-1 | CATSVGGRPTDTQYF | TGTGCCACCAGTGTGGGCGGGAGGCCTACCGATACGCAGTATTTT
few | TRBD2 | TRBJ2-5 | TRBV4-1 | CASSPTPSSGRWETQYF | TGCGCCAGCAGCCCAACCCCCTCCAGCGGGAGATGGGAGACCCAGTACTTC
. | TRBD2 | TRBJ2-1 | TRBV7-9 | CASSPGLAGDPGIYNEQFF | TGTGCCAGCAGCCCCGGACTAGCGGGAGACCCGGGGATATACAATGAGCAGTTCTTC
. | . | TRBJ2-7 | TRBV5-1 | CASSLSSGSSKPYEQYF | TGCGCCAGCAGCTTGAGTTCGGGTAGCTCGAAACCCTACGAGCAGTACTTC
. | . | TRBJ1-5 | TRBV21-1 | CASSKESEDQPQHF | TGTGCCAGCAGCAAAGAGAGCGAAGATCAGCCCCAGCATTTT
. | . | TRBJ2-3 | TRBV27 | CASSGGVGGSWGTQYF | TGTGCCAGCAGTGGTGGGGTCGGGGGCTCGTGGGGCACGCAGTATTTT
once | TRBD1 | TRBJ2-5 | TRBV5-1 | CASSIGQANSGTQYF | TGCGCCAGCAGCATAGGACAGGCCAATAGTGGAACCCAGTACTTC
few | TRBD2 | TRBJ2-4 | TRBV20-1 | CSARAGTKGNIQYF | TGCAGTGCTAGAGCCGGGACTAAAGGAAACATTCAGTACTTC
. | . | TRBJ2-3 | TRBV4-1 | CASSQGPGRLSSTDTQYF | TGCGCCAGCAGCCAAGGGCCCGGCAGGCTATCCAGCACAGATACGCAGTATTTT
. | . | TRBJ1-2 | TRBV9 | CASSPRTDFYGYTF | TGTGCCAGCAGCCCCAGGACGGATTTCTATGGCTACACCTTC
. | . | TRBJ2-7 | TRBV15 | CATSWGTRGYEQYF | TGTGCCACCAGCTGGGGGACAAGAGGCTACGAGCAGTACTTC
. | TRBD2 | TRBJ2-1 | TRBV5-1 | CASSFIAGLSYNGQFF | TGCGCCAGCAGCTTTATAGCGGGGCTCTCCTACAATGGGCAGTTCTTC
few | . | TRBJ2-1 | TRBV5-1 | CASSPGALNEQFF | TGCGCCAGCAGCCCAGGGGCGCTCAATGAGCAGTTCTTC
few | . | TRBJ2-6 | TRBV4-1 | CASSLPTGFVSGANVLTF | TGCGCCAGCAGCCTACCCACAGGGTTCGTCTCTGGGGCCAACGTCCTGACTTTC
. | . | TRBJ1-5 | TRBV7-8 | CANSLRDAYQPQHF | TGTGCCAACAGCTTACGGGACGCCTATCAGCCCCAGCATTTT
few | TRBD1 | TRBJ2-7 | TRBV28 | CASSLSLTGTALGEQYF | TGTGCCAGCAGTTTATCCCTTACCGGGACAGCCCTGGGCGAGCAGTACTTC
. | . | TRBJ2-4 | TRBV20-1 | CSALGGEGSRKYF | TGCAGTGCCTTAGGGGGAGAAGGGTCTAGAAAGTACTTC
. | TRBD1 | TRBJ1-4 | TRBV4-1 | CASSQDDRVGEKLFF | TGCGCCAGCAGCCAAGATGACAGGGTAGGGGAAAAACTGTTTTTT
. | . | TRBJ1-4 | TRBV29-1 | CSTQDSSGEKLFF | TGCAGCACTCAAGACAGCAGTGGTGAAAAACTGTTTTTT
. | . | TRBJ2-7 | TRBV12-3/TRBV12-4 | CASSDCSGQGSYEQYF | TGTGCCAGCAGTGACTGTTCGGGGCAGGGGTCCTACGAGCAGTACTTC
. | . | TRBJ2-3 | TRBV2 | CASSDTPSQADTQYF | TGTGCCAGCAGTGATACGCCTAGCCAGGCAGATACGCAGTATTTT
. | . | TRBJ2-7 | TRBV10-2 | CASKDDGTYPYEQYF | TGCGCCAGCAAAGACGACGGAACATACCCCTACGAGCAGTACTTC
. | . | TRBJ2-1 | TRBV4-1 | CASSQAFNEQFF | TGCGCCAGCAGCCAAGCCTTCAATGAGCAGTTCTTC
. | . | TRBJ1-2 | TRBV15 | CATSRDLRRTGNGYTF | TGTGCCACCAGCAGAGATCTTCGGCGAACGGGGAATGGCTACACCTTC
many | TRBD2 | TRBJ2-4 | TRBV7-2 | CASRVDGGFGNIQYF | TGTGCCAGCAGAGTGGACGGGGGGTTCGGAAACATTCAGTACTTC
. | . | TRBJ1-4 | TRBV4-1 | CASSQGGPTTNEKLFF | TGCGCCAGCAGCCAAGGTGGTCCAACAACTAATGAAAAACTGTTTTTT
. | TRBD1 | TRBJ1-1 | TRBV7-9 | CASSLEQGRTEAFF | TGTGCCAGCAGCTTAGAACAGGGGCGAACTGAAGCTTTCTTT
few | . | TRBJ2-5 | TRBV4-1 | CASSQQHRAQTQYF | TGCGCCAGCAGCCAACAGCATAGGGCCCAGACCCAGTACTTC
few | TRBD2 | TRBJ2-3 | TRBV5-1 | CASSYGLVLTDTQYF | TGCGCCAGCAGCTATGGACTAGTGCTCACAGATACGCAGTATTTT
. | . | TRBJ2-5 | TRBV29-1 | CSDDGAQYF | TGCAGCGATGACGGGGCCCAGTACTTC
. | . | TRBJ2-3 | TRBV15 | CATSRARTRTDTQYF | TGTGCCACCAGCAGAGCAAGGACTCGCACAGATACGCAGTATTTT
. | . | TRBJ1-2 | TRBV20-1 | CSARDWGEDNYNYGYTF | TGCAGTGCTAGAGATTGGGGTGAGGACAATTACAACTATGGCTACACCTTC
. | . | TRBJ1-1 | TRBV4-2 | CASSQETATNRAFF | TGTGCCAGCAGCCAAGAGACAGCAACCAACCGGGCTTTCTTT